The rows below give T cell receptor beta chains drawn from one sample of a study of shared clonotypes between healthy human individuals. Produced via immunoSEQ multiplex PCR; TCRdb's table is partial and in-frame only. The data show about 2.4 million clones, over 85% seen once. The sample consisted of naive CD4+ T cells from PBMCs. The receptors come from a man between 18 and 29 years old in good health. Some clones in this sample may be carry-over from other donors' samples. Both conserved end residues are part of each CDR3. Fields, in order: J gene, clone size, D gene, V gene, CDR3 DNA, CDR3 protein. D genes are given only for firm matches. The listing skips clone size in some rows; elsewhere it reads once, few, many or a size class.

>TRBJ1-1|NA|TRBD1|TRBV28
TGTGCCAGCAGATCCCCCCAGGGGGCGTCGAACACTGAAGCTTTCTTT
CASRSPQGASNTEAFF
>TRBJ2-2|NA|NA|TRBV19
TGTGCCAGTAGTAGGCCGGGACGGAACACCGGGGAGCTGTTTTTT
CASSRPGRNTGELFF
>TRBJ2-5|NA|TRBD1|TRBV11-3
TGTGCCAGCAGCCCGGACAGGGAAGAGACCCAGTACTTC
CASSPDREETQYF
>TRBJ2-7|NA|TRBD2|TRBV10-3
TGTGCCAAGACCGGGACTAGACCCTACGAGCAGTACTTC
CAKTGTRPYEQYF
>TRBJ1-2|NA|NA|TRBV6-5
TGTGCCAGCAGTTACTCGGTGGGCGGTTGGGAAGGCTACACCTTC
CASSYSVGGWEGYTF
>TRBJ2-7|NA|TRBD2|TRBV18
TGTGCCAGCTCACCGACTAGCGGGGATACCTACGAGCAGTACTTC
CASSPTSGDTYEQYF
>TRBJ2-3|NA|TRBD1|TRBV30
TGTGCCTGGAGTGTACGGACAGGAACGCAGTATTTT
CAWSVRTGTQYF
>TRBJ1-1|few|TRBD1|TRBV7-3
TGTGCCAGCAGCCCTGGGACAGAGAACACTGAAGCTTTCTTT
CASSPGTENTEAFF
>TRBJ1-4|NA|NA|TRBV30
TGTGCCTGGAGTTCAGGGTCGGGTGAAAAACTGTTTTTT
CAWSSGSGEKLFF
>TRBJ1-2|NA|NA|TRBV6-1
TGTGCCAGCAGTACCACCGTGACGCCGAACTATGGCTACACCTTC
CASSTTVTPNYGYTF